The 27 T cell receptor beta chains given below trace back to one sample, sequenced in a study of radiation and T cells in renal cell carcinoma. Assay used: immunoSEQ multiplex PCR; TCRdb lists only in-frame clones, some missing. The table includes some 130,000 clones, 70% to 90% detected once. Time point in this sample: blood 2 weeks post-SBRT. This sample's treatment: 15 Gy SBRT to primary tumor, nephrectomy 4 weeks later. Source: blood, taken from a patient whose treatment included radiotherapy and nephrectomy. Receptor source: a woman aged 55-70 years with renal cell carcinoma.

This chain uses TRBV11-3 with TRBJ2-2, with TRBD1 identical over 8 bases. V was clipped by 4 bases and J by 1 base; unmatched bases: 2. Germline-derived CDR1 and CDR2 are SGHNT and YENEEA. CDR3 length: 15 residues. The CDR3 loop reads CASSSGTGNTGELFF. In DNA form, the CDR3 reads TGTGCCAGCAGCTCAGGGACAGGGAACACCGGGGAGCTGTTTTTT.

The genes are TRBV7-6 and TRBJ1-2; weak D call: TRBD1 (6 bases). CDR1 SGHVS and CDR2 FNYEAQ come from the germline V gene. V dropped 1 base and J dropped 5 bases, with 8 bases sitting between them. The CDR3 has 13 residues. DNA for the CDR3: TGTGCCAGCAGCTTAGTAAGGGGGTATGGCTACACCTTC. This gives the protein CASSLVRGYGYTF.

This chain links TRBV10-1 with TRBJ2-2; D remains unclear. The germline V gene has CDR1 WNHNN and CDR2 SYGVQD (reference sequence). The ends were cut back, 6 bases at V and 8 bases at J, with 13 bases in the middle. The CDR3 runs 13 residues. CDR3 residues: CASRKQASGELFF. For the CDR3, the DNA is TGCGCCAGCAGAAAGCAGGCATCAGGGGAGCTGTTTTTT.

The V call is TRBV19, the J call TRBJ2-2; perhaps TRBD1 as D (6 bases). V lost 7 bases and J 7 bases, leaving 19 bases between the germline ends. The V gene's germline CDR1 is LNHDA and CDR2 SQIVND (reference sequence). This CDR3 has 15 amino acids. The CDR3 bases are TGTGCCAGTACGACAGGTCAATTTACTTACGGGGAGCTGTTTTTT. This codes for CASTTGQFTYGELFF.

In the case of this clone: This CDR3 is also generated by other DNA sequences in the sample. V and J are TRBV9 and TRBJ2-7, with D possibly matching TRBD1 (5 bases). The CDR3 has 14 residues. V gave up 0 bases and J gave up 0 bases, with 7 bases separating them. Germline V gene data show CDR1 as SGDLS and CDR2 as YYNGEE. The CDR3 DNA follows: TGTGCCAGCAGCGTAGGGGGCCCCTCCTACGAGCAGTACTTC. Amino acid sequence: CASSVGGPSYEQYF.

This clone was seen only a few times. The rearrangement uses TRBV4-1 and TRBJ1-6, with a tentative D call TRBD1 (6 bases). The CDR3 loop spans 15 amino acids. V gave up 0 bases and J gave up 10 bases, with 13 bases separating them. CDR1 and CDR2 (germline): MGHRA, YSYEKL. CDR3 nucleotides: TGCGCCAGCAGCCAAGATCCCACAGGGAAATCACCCCTCCACTTT. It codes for CASSQDPTGKSPLHF.

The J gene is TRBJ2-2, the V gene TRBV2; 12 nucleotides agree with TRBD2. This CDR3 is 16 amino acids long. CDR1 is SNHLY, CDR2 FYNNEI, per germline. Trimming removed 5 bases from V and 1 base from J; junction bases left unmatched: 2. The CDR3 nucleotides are TGTGCCAGCAGTTGGACTAGCGGGATGAACACCGGGGAGCTGTTTTTT. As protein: CASSWTSGMNTGELFF.

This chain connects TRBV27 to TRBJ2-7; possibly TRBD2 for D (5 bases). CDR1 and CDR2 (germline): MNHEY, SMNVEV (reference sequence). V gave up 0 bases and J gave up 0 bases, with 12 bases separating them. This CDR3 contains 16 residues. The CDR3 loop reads CASSLSIGGFSYEQYF. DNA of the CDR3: TGTGCCAGCAGTTTATCTATCGGAGGTTTCTCCTACGAGCAGTACTTC.

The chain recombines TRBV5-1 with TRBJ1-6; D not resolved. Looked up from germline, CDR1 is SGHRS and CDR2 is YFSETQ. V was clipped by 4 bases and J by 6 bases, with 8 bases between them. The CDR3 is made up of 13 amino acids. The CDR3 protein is CASSERLNSPLHF. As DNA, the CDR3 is TGCGCCAGCAGCGAACGGCTTAATTCACCCCTCCACTTT.

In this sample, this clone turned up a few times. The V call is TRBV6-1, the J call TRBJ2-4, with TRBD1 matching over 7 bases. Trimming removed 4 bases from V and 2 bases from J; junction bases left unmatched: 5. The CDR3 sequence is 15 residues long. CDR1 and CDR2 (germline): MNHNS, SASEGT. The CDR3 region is CASSGGGGTKNIQYF. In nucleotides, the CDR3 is TGTGCCAGCAGTGGAGGGGGCGGAACCAAAAACATTCAGTACTTC.

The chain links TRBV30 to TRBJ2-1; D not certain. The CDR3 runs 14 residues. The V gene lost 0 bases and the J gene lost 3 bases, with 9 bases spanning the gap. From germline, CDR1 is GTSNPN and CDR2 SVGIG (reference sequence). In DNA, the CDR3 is TGTGCCTGGAGTGTACAGTATTACTACAATGAGCAGTTCTTC. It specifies CAWSVQYYYNEQFF.

CDR3 DNA sequence: TGCGCCAGCAGCCAAGATGCCTCAGGACTAGGTAGGTCCTACAATGAGCAGTTCTTC. Protein: CASSQDASGLGRSYNEQFF. The chain carries TRBV4-1 and TRBJ2-1; 7 bases fit TRBD2. The germline V gene encodes CDR1 MGHRA and CDR2 YSYEKL. V shed 0 bases and J 1 base; nucleotides not matched to a gene: 12. This CDR3 is built from 19 residues.

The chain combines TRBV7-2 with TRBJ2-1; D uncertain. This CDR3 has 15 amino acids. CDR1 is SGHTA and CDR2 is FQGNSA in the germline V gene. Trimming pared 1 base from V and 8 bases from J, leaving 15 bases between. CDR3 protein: CASSLEARLAYEQFF. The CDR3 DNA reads TGTGCCAGCAGCTTAGAGGCTAGATTGGCCTATGAGCAGTTCTTC.

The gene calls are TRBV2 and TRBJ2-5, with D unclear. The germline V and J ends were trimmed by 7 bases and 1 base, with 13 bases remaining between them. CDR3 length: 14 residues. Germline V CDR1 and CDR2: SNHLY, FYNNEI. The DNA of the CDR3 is TGTGCCAGCACCGGTGCACAGAGCCAAGAGACCCAGTACTTC. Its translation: CASTGAQSQETQYF.

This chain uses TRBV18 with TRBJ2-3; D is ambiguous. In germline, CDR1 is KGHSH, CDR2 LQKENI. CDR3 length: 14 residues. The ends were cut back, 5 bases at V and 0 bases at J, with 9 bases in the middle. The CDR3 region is CASSRASSTDTQYF. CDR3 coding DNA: TGTGCCAGCTCAAGGGCATCCAGCACAGATACGCAGTATTTT.

CDR3 nucleotide sequence: TGTGCCAGCAGTTACTCGAGTAGGCCAGAGTATGGCTACACCTTC. Residues: CASSYSSRPEYGYTF. The V gene is TRBV6-5, the J gene TRBJ1-2, with D unresolved. V lost 0 bases, J lost 5 bases, and 13 bases lay in between. This CDR3 is 15 amino acids long. Germline V gene data show CDR1 as MNHEY and CDR2 as SVGAGI.

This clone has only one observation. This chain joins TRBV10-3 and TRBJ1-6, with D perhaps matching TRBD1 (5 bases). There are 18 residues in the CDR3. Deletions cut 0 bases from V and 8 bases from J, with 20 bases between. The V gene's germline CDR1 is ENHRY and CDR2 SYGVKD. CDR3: CAISESLAGAASHSPLHF. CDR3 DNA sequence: TGTGCCATCAGTGAGTCGTTAGCTGGGGCAGCCTCTCATTCACCCCTCCACTTT.

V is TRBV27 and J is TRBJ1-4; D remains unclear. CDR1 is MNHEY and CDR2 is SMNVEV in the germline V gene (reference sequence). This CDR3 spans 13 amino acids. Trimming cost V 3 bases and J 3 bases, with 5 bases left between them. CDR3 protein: CASSFSSNEKLFF. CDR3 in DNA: TGTGCCAGCAGTTTTTCCTCTAATGAAAAACTGTTTTTT.

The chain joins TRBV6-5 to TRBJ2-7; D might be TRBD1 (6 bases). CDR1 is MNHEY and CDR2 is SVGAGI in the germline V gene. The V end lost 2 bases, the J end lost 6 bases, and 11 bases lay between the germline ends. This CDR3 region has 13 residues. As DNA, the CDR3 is TGTGCCAGCAGTTACCAACAGGGCCGCGAGCAGTACTTC. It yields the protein CASSYQQGREQYF.

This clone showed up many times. The CDR3 sequence: CASSIELAGSYNEQFF. In DNA form, the CDR3 reads TGTGCCAGTAGTATAGAACTAGCGGGGTCATACAATGAGCAGTTCTTC. The chain recombines TRBV19 with TRBJ2-1; TRBD2 agrees at 10 bases. CDR3 length: 16 residues. J gave up 4 bases and V 0 bases, and 3 bases lay outside the gene matches. CDR1 and CDR2 from the germline V gene are LNHDA and SQIVND (reference sequence). The full variable domain, completed using reference TRBV19 and TRBJ2-1, is DGGITQSPKYLFRKEGQNVTLSCEQNLNHDAMYWYRQDPGQGLRLIYYSQIVNDFQKGDIAEGYSVSREKKESFPLTVTSAQKNPTAFYLCASSIELAGSYNEQFFGPGTRLTVL.

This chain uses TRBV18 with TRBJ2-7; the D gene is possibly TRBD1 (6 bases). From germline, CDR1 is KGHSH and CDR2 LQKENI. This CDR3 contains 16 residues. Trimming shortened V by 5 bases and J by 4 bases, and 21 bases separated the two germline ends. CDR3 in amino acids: CASSGSRGHWVYEQYF. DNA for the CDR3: TGTGCCAGCTCAGGTAGCAGGGGCCATTGGGTTTACGAGCAGTACTTC.

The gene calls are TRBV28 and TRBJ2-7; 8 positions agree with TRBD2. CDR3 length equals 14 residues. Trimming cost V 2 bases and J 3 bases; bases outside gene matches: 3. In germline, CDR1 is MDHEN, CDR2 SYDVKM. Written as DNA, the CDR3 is TGTGCCAGCAGTTTAGCGGGAGGTCTCTACGAGCAGTACTTC. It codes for CASSLAGGLYEQYF. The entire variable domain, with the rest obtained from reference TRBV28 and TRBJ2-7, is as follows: DVKVTQSSRYLVKRTGEKVFLECVQDMDHENMFWYRQDPGLGLRLIYFSYDVKMKEKGDIPEGYSVSREKKERFSLILESASTNQTSMYLCASSLAGGLYEQYFGPGTRLTVT.

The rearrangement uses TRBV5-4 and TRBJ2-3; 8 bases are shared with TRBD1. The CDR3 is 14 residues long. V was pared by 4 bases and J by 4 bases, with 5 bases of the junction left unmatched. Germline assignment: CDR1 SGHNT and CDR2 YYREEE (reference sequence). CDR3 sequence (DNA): TGTGCCAGCAGCGACGGACAGGGATCAGATACGCAGTATTTT. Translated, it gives CASSDGQGSDTQYF.

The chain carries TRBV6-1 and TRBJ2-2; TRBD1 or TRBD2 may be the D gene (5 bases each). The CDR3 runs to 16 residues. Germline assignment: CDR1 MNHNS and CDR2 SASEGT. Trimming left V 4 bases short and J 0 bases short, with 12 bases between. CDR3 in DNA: TGTGCCAGCAGTGGTCTGAGGGGAGCGAACACCGGGGAGCTGTTTTTT. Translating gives CASSGLRGANTGELFF.

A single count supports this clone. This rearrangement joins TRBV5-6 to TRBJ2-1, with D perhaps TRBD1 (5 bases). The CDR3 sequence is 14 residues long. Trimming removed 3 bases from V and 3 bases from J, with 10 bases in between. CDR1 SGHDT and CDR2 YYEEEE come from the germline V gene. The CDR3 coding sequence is TGTGCCAGCAGCTCAGGACAAATCTACAATGAGCAGTTCTTC. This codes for CASSSGQIYNEQFF.

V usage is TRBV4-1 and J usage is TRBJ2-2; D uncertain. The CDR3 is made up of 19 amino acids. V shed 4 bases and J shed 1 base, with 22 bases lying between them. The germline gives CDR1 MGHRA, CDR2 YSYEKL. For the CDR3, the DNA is TGCGCCAGCAGCCCTCACGGCCTTGTGTCGGTTAGGAACACCGGGGAGCTGTTTTTT. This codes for CASSPHGLVSVRNTGELFF.

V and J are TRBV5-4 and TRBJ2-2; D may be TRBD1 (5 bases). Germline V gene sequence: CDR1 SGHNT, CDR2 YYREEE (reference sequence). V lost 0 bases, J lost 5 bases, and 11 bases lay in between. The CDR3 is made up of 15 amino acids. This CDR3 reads CASSLAKSGTGELFF. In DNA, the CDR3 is TGTGCCAGCAGCTTGGCCAAGTCAGGGACCGGGGAGCTGTTTTTT.